The clone carrying this T cell receptor beta chain was counted a few times. The sample is drawn from a study of blood T cell repertoires in COVID-19. Study background: The origin of the acute and convalescent COVID-19 samples was the United States, Italy and Spain.

From germline, CDR1 is SEHNR and CDR2 FQNEAQ (reference sequence). V was pared by 2 bases and J by 12 bases, with 11 bases between. The CDR3 runs to 12 residues. In the original analysis: Amplifying reference gene primers gave estimates of nucleated cell counts. Measured with immunoSEQ multiplex PCR; TCRdb has only the in-frame clones, and not every one. V and J calls and clone size are those listed in that table; D and trimming were worked out from the DNA. The data contain roughly 200,000 clones, approximately 88% of them singletons. The sequenced sample was peripheral blood. The receptor was isolated from a woman younger than 45 with acute or convalescent COVID-19. The chain couples TRBV7-9 to TRBJ1-3, with D possibly TRBD1 on 5 matching bases. The CDR3 DNA sequence: TGTGCCAGCAGCTTACAGGGAATTGGCATATATTTT. Translating it yields CASSLQGIGIYF. The full variable domain, rest sourced from reference TRBV7-9 and TRBJ1-3, is DTGVSQNPRHKITKRGQNVTFRCDPISEHNRLYWYRQTLGQGPEFLTYFQNEAQLEKSRLLSDRFSAERPKGSFSTLEIQRTEQGDSAMYLCASSLQGIGIYFGEGSWLTVV.